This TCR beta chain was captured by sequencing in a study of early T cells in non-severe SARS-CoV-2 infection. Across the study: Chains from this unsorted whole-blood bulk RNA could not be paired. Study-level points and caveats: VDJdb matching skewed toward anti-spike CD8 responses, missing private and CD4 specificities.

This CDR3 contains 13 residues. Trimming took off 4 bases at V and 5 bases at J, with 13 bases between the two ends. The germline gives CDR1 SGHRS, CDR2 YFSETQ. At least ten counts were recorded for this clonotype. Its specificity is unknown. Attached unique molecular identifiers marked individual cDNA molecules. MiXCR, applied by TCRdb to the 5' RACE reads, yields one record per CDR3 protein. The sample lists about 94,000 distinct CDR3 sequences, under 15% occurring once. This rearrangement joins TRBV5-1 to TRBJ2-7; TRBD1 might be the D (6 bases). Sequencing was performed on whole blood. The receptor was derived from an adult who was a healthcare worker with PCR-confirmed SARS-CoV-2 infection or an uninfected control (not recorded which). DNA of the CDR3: TGCGCCAGCAGCCCTACAGGGTTCGACGAGCAGTACTTC. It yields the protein CASSPTGFDEQYF.